This T cell receptor beta chain comes out of a study of shared clonotypes between healthy human individuals (dated by TCRdb to 2018 to 2021). A note on the overall study: Three men and a couple of women, aged 18 to 49 years, made up the cohort. For each donor, CD4 naive and CD4 memory were each run on three plates, CD8 naive on two plates, and CD8 memory on one plate. The study deeply sequenced blood TCR repertoires of about 5 healthy adults to estimate repertoire size and the extent of clonotype sharing between individuals. Different laboratories and diverse techniques were used to prepare libraries and sequence TCR repertoires, to increase sequencing depth and limit assay-specific biases. Per donor, leukapheresis produced somewhere between about 0.94 and 9 billion PBMCs.

Using the deep immunoSEQ assay, multiplex PCR amplified TCR CDR3 regions from genomic DNA. For each cell subset, the extracted genomic DNA was distributed evenly across all wells of several immunoSEQ 96-well plates, and each plate served as one replicate. Each replicate PCR for sorted subsets received about 180 ng genomic DNA, equal to about 30,000 T cell genomes. Purified libraries were quantified with a Qubit 3.0 fluorometer, sized on a Bioanalyzer 2100, and re-quantified with the KAPA Library Quantification kit. Every immunoSEQ 96-well plate was sequenced on a dedicated single-read 150-cycle Illumina NextSeq 550 flow cell. As for the original processing: Because the immunoSEQ output held only junctional sequences and lacked quality scores, the filtering could not match the filtering applied to full-length reads. To assign V/J genes and CDR3, sequences were annotated using PyIR, a Python wrapper for IgBLAST v1.9, with IMGT germline references. Reads were removed for weak V/J assignments (E-value above 1e-6), missing CDR3, stop codons, out-of-frame junctions, or ambiguous translated residues. V3J clonotypes were defined as sequences sharing the same inferred V gene, J gene, and CDR3 amino acid sequence. To compute the percentage overlap between repertoires, the number of shared unique clonotypes was divided by the size of the smaller repertoire. Richness of each repertoire was evaluated using RTK rarefaction, the Chao1 estimator, and Recon v2.1 estimates of unobserved clonotypes. Generation probabilities for all TCRbeta clonotypes obtained by the gDNA method from a few donors were computed using OLGA. The table comes from immuneACCESS by way of TCRdb, which keeps in-frame sequences with V and J called. Part of the clones is missing from these tables; in studies checked, under half for an unresolved V gene and the rest for unknown reasons. V, J and clone size derive from that table, while D and trimming were established from the DNA sequence. The sample records about 1.5 million clones, roughly 96% of which are singletons. The ten largest clones capture approximately 1.2% of the sample.

Results the study describes overall, beyond this receptor: Pairwise subsampling indicated that sequencing depth was expected to affect the degree of clonotype sharing among donors. Clonotypes shared by all four sorted-subset donors showed higher generation probabilities than non-shared clonotypes. Because the study included a small number of donors, the genetic and exposure-history diversity represented was limited. When several donors were compared, the shared fraction of clonotypes was 5% to 6.5% for naive CD4, more than 3% for naive CD8, 2.3% for memory CD4, and roughly 0.43% for memory CD8. Incomplete sequencing was indicated by rarefaction of sorted-subset datasets, despite the large sequencing depth. Naive subsets generally had larger estimated clonotype richness than memory subsets did. Sampling was restricted to blood, and TCR repertoires in tissue are likely to differ from TCR repertoires in blood.

With regard to this clone: It has no known antigen specificity. No much larger clone exists at a distance of one base, and base qualities are not known.

The donors were healthy, HIV-negative adults with no recently reported acute infections or vaccinations. All donors were Caucasian adults living in Nashville, Tennessee, USA. CD4+ T cells were enriched by magnetic negative selection; naive cells were then positively selected on CD45RA, and the negative fraction formed the memory subset. Blood was obtained by leukapheresis, after which PBMCs were separated by Ficoll-Histopaque density gradient centrifugation and cryopreserved in liquid nitrogen vapor phase. Analytical flow cytometry was used to check the purity and quantity of every magnetically sorted T cell population. Genomic DNA was isolated from each sorted fraction and quantified by UV absorbance on a Nanodrop 2000c. V loses 0 bases, J loses 4 bases, and the germline ends lie 15 bases apart. Taken from cysteine to phenylalanine, the CDR3 has 16 residues. Solely the CDR3 DNA is kept, with 48 bases framed from the first base. The germline V gene gives CDR1 as SGHRS and CDR2 as YFSETQ.

The V and J segments used are TRBV5-1 and TRBJ2-3, and possibly TRBD2, on 5 matching bases. This TCR was sampled from a man younger than 45 in good health. Sequencing used naive CD4+ T cells sorted from blood. Interpreted using the paper, the cell subset or site label stands for: CD45RA+ positively selected. The bases read TGCGCCAGCAGCTTGGGACCCCCGACTAAGTCAGATACGCAGTATTTT. This encodes CASSLGPPTKSDTQYF.